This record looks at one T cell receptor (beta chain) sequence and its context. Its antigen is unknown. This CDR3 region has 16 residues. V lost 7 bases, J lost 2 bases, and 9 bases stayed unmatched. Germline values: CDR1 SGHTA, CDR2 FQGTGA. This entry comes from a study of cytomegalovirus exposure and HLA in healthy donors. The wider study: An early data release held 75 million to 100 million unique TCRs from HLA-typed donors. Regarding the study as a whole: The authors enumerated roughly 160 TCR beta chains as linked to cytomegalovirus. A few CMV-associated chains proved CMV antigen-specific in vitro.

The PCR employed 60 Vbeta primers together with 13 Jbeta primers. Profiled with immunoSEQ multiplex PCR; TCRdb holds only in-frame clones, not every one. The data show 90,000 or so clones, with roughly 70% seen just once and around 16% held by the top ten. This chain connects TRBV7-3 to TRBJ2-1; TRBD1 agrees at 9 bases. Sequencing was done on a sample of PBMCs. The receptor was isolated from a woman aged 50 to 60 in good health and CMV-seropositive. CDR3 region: CASNLAGTGPYNEQFF. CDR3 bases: TGTGCCAGCAACCTAGCCGGGACAGGGCCCTACAATGAGCAGTTCTTC. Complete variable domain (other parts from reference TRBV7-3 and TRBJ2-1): GAGVSQTPSNKVTEKGKYVELRCDPISGHTALYWYRQSLGQGPEFLIYFQGTGAADDSGLPNDRFFAVRPEGSVSTLKIQRTERGDSAVYLCASNLAGTGPYNEQFFGPGTRLTVL.